This entry is about one TCR beta chain. Its antigen is unknown. This record belongs to a study of shared clonotypes between healthy human individuals. Whole-study context: Used for every donor were three CD4 naive, three CD4 memory, two CD8 naive and one CD8 memory plate.

Some clones are missing from TCRdb's copy, which holds only in-frame ones; the method was immunoSEQ multiplex PCR. The top ten clones hold less than 2% of a sample with nearly 750,000 clones, 55% to 75% of them seen once. Study-level findings and limits: What limited the represented genetic and exposure-history diversity was the small number of donors.

The investigators split CD4+ cells into a CD45RA+ naive subset and a CD45RA-negative memory subset. CDR3 length: 15 residues. Trimming at V came to 5 bases and at J to 3 bases, leaving 4 bases not matched to a gene. CDR1 is MNHEY, CDR2 SMNVEV, per germline (reference sequence). The sequence derives from a woman in her 30s in good health. Sequencing was done on a sample of memory CD4+ T cells sorted from blood. Noted subset: CD45RA-negative fraction. This chain uses TRBV27 with TRBJ2-4; 10 bases fit TRBD1. The CDR3 coding sequence is TGTGCCAGCAGTCTGCGGACAGGGGGCAAAAACATTCAGTACTTC. Encoded protein: CASSLRTGGKNIQYF.